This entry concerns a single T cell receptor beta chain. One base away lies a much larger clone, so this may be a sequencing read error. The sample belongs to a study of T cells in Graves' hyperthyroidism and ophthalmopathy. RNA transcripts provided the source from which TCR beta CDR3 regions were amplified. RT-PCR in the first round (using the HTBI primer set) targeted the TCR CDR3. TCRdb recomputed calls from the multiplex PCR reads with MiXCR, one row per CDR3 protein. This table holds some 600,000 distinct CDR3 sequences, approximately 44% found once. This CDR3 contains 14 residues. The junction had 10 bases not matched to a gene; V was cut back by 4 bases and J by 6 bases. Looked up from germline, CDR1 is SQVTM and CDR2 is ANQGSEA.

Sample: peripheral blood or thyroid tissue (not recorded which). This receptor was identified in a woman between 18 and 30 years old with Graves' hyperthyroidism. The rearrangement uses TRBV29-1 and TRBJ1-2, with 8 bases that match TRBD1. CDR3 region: CSVGNDRGGHGYTF. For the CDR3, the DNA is TGCAGCGTTGGCAACGACAGGGGCGGCCATGGCTACACCTTC.